A single sample is the source of the 14 T cell receptor beta chains below, sequenced in a study of persistence of HIV-infected CD4 T cells. Cells were stimulated with CMV-infected fibroblast lysates at 10 ug/mL. CD40L-negative CD69-negative CD45RO-high memory CD4+ T cells were sorted as populations depleted of antigen-responding cells. The libraries were made with immunoSEQ version 4 in survey mode. Data came from immunoSEQ multiplex PCR; TCRdb stores just in-frame clones and leaves some out. The sample includes 48,000 or so clones, around 75% of them seen just once. Their recognized antigens are unknown. This specimen was CD4+ T cells sorted from PBMCs after roughly 17-hour stimulation, taken from a patient who received antiretroviral therapy. The receptors derive from an adult man with HIV who was CMV-seropositive.

The rearrangement joins TRBV29-1 to TRBJ1-5; D is uncertain. Germline CDR1 reads SQVTM; CDR2 reads ANQGSEA. V lost 7 bases and J lost 1, with 14 bases in between. The length of the CDR3 is 14 residues. CDR3 sequence: CSARLSGSNQPQHF. Written as DNA, the CDR3 is TGCAGCGCCCGTTTGTCGGGGAGCAATCAGCCCCAGCATTTT.

This clone showed up just once. J is TRBJ1-2 and V is TRBV14; D gene uncertain. The CDR3 has 12 amino acids. Trimming left V 1 base short and J 3 bases short, with 3 bases between. The germline V gene encodes CDR1 SGHDN and CDR2 FVKESK. The CDR3 region has the DNA TGTGCCAGCAGCCAAGTGCACTATGGCTACACCTTC. It is translated as CASSQVHYGYTF.

The V and J genes are TRBV6-1 and TRBJ2-5, with D possibly TRBD2 on 7 matching bases. Deletions cut 0 bases from V and 2 bases from J, with 13 bases between. Germline V lookup: CDR1 MNHNS, CDR2 SASEGT. The CDR3 contains 16 residues. As DNA, the CDR3 is TGTGCCAGCAGTGAAGCTCGGGGGGCAGTGCAAGAGACCCAGTACTTC. Translating it yields CASSEARGAVQETQYF.

V usage is TRBV4-1 and J usage is TRBJ2-7; 7 positions agree with TRBD1. With 3 bases clipped from V and 4 bases from J, the junction kept 12 bases outside the gene matches. Germline V CDR1 and CDR2: MGHRA, YSYEKL. The CDR3 has 16 amino acids. For the CDR3, the DNA is TGCGCCAGCAGCCACCTAGGCAAGACAGGGAATTACGAGCAGTACTTC. Protein: CASSHLGKTGNYEQYF.

The rearrangement links TRBV5-1 to TRBJ1-4; D gene unclear. V was pared by 1 base and J by 4 bases, with 5 bases between. Germline values: CDR1 SGHRS, CDR2 YFSETQ. This CDR3 comprises 13 residues. CDR3 protein: CASSLTGNEKLFF. The CDR3 region has the DNA TGCGCCAGCAGCTTGACGGGTAATGAAAAACTGTTTTTT.

The chain has TRBV15 and TRBJ2-7; 13 nucleotides line up with TRBD2. J lost 2 bases, V lost 6 bases, and 1 base had no gene match. The CDR3 is made up of 14 amino acids. The germline V gene encodes CDR1 LNHNV and CDR2 YYDKDF (reference sequence). The CDR3 loop is CATSTSGRAYEQYF. CDR3 nucleotide sequence: TGTGCCACCAGTACTAGCGGGAGGGCCTACGAGCAGTACTTC. Full variable domain (missing parts from reference TRBV15 and TRBJ2-7): DAMVIQNPRYQVTQFGKPVTLSCSQTLNHNVMYWYQQKSSQAPKLLFHYYDKDFNNEADTPDNFQSRRPNTSFCFLDIRSPGLGDTAMYLCATSTSGRAYEQYFGPGTRLTVT.

V and J are TRBV15 and TRBJ2-3, with 8 bases lining up with TRBD1. With V trimmed by 3 bases and J by 3 bases, 5 bases remained unmatched. Looked up from germline, CDR1 is LNHNV and CDR2 is YYDKDF (reference sequence). The CDR3 has 15 amino acids. CDR3 in amino acids: CATSSPGQATDTQYF. The DNA for the CDR3 is TGTGCCACCAGCAGTCCGGGACAGGCAACAGATACGCAGTATTTT.

CDR3 sequence reads: CASTQLDLSYGYTF. The CDR3 DNA follows: TGTGCCAGTACTCAACTGGACCTCTCCTATGGCTACACCTTC. The rearrangement joins TRBV19 to TRBJ1-2; no firm D call. Germline assignment: CDR1 LNHDA and CDR2 SQIVND (reference sequence). CDR3 size: 14 residues. V lost 7 bases to trimming and J lost 4 bases, with 16 bases between them.

The J gene is TRBJ1-5, the V gene TRBV19, with a tentative D call TRBD1 (6 bases). Germline CDR1 reads LNHDA; CDR2 reads SQIVND (reference sequence). There are 16 residues in the CDR3. The V end lost 7 bases, the J end lost 4 bases, and 20 bases lay between the germline ends. In nucleotides, the CDR3 is TGTGCCAGTACCGATAAATGGGACACTAAGAATCAGCCCCAGCATTTT. Its translation: CASTDKWDTKNQPQHF.

This clone was detected only a few times. The J gene is TRBJ2-3, the V gene TRBV7-2; TRBD2 matches at 7 bases. Per germline, CDR1 SGHTA and CDR2 FQGNSA. Losses at the gene ends were 5 bases for V and 4 bases for J; bases not matched to a gene: 6. The CDR3 extends over 14 amino acids. The CDR3 bases are TGTGCCAGCAGCCTCGGGAGGAACGCAGATACGCAGTATTTT. Translation: CASSLGRNADTQYF.

This clone has a handful of counts. The chain combines TRBV7-2 with TRBJ1-3, with 8 bases aligning to TRBD1. The germline V gene has CDR1 SGHTA and CDR2 FQGNSA. V shed 4 bases and J 5 bases; nucleotides not matched to a gene: 10. The CDR3 loop spans 16 amino acids. The CDR3: CASSSADGTGRNTIYF. DNA for the CDR3: TGTGCCAGCAGCTCCGCCGACGGGACAGGACGAAACACCATATATTTT. The whole variable domain, remainder taken from reference TRBV7-2 and TRBJ1-3, is GAGVSQSPSNKVTEKGKDVELRCDPISGHTALYWYRQSLGQGLEFLIYFQGNSAPDKSGLPSDRFSAERTGGSVSTLTIQRTQQEDSAVYLCASSSADGTGRNTIYFGEGSWLTVV.

The genes are TRBV5-8 and TRBJ1-6; a possible D gene is TRBD1 (6 bases). V dropped 4 bases and J dropped 9 bases, with 20 bases sitting between them. CDR3 size: 16 residues. The V gene's germline CDR1 is SGHTS and CDR2 YDEGEE. DNA of the CDR3: TGTGCCAGCAGCGCCCGTGGGGGGGCCGGGCGTTCACCCCTCCACTTT. It specifies CASSARGGAGRSPLHF.

The genes are TRBV6-5 and TRBJ1-6; D remains unclear. The CDR3 consists of 15 residues. V lost 6 bases and J lost 0, with 9 bases in between. The germline V gene encodes CDR1 MNHEY and CDR2 SVGAGI. The CDR3 sequence is CASRRVSSYNSPLHF. The CDR3 DNA reads TGTGCCAGCAGACGAGTTAGCTCCTATAATTCACCCCTCCACTTT.

CDR3 protein: CASSEGLGYTF. The CDR3 DNA is TGTGCCAGCAGTGAAGGGCTCGGCTACACCTTC. V gene TRBV6-1 combines with J gene TRBJ1-2; no definite D call. The CDR3 consists of 11 residues. V was clipped by 1 base and J by 8 bases, with 5 bases between them. Germline CDR1 is MNHNS and CDR2 is SASEGT.